The 23 T cell receptor beta chains below all came from one sample that was sequenced in a study of OX40 agonist ivuxolimab in advanced cancers. Some clones are missing from TCRdb's copy, which holds only in-frame ones; the method was immunoSEQ multiplex PCR. Among over 45,000 clones, under 85% were seen once, and the ten largest hold 3% to 3.5%. Sequences were derived from CD4+ or CD8+ T cells sorted from blood, sampled in a trial of the OX40 agonist ivuxolimab. The receptors were sampled from an adult with an advanced solid tumor such as melanoma, head and neck, liver or kidney cancer.

The CDR3 reads CASSQGMGRQETQYF. The CDR3 coding sequence is TGCGCCAGCAGCCAAGGTATGGGACGGCAAGAGACCCAGTACTTC. V gene TRBV4-1 combines with J gene TRBJ2-5; either TRBD1 or TRBD2 may supply D (5 bases each). The CDR3 sequence is 15 residues long. With 1 base removed from V and 2 bases from J, the gap between germline ends came to 11 bases. Germline CDR1 is MGHRA and CDR2 is YSYEKL.

This chain joins TRBV7-2 and TRBJ2-7; 10 bases map to TRBD2. CDR3 length: 15 residues. CDR1 and CDR2 from the germline V gene are SGHTA and FQGNSA. J was trimmed by 6 bases and V by 1 base; bases with no gene match: 6. The CDR3 sequence: CASSLEPSGRGEQYF. CDR3 bases: TGTGCCAGCAGCTTAGAACCTAGCGGGAGAGGCGAGCAGTACTTC.

The J gene is TRBJ2-7, the V gene TRBV7-2; perhaps TRBD2 as D (5 bases). Per germline, CDR1 SGHTA and CDR2 FQGNSA. The CDR3 loop spans 16 amino acids. V dropped 1 base and J dropped 4 bases, with 17 bases sitting between them. CDR3 sequence: CASSLDLQRPRYEQYF. The CDR3 DNA is TGTGCCAGCAGCTTAGACCTGCAGCGGCCAAGGTACGAGCAGTACTTC.

This clone was picked up one time. The genes are TRBV5-1 and TRBJ2-7; TRBD2 aligns across 9 bases. The CDR3 length is 14 residues. With V trimmed by 0 bases and J by 4 bases, 2 bases remained unmatched. The germline gives CDR1 SGHRS, CDR2 YFSETQ. In DNA form, the CDR3 reads TGCGCCAGCAGCTTGGAGGGACTAGCTTACGAGCAGTACTTC. Translating gives CASSLEGLAYEQYF.

In its sample, this clone was seen once. The chain combines TRBV7-2 with TRBJ1-5; 7 bases are shared with TRBD1. Looked up from germline, CDR1 is SGHTA and CDR2 is FQGNSA. The CDR3 totals 14 residues. V lost 4 bases to trimming and J lost 6 bases; unmatched junction nucleotides: 6. CDR3 DNA sequence: TGTGCCAGCAGCTCAGGGGGGCCGGGTCAGCCCCAGCATTTT. It codes for CASSSGGPGQPQHF.

V gene TRBV19 combines with J gene TRBJ1-5; TRBD1 is a possible D gene (5 bases). Trimming cost V 9 bases and J 7 bases, with 19 bases left between them. The V gene's germline CDR1 is LNHDA and CDR2 SQIVND (reference sequence). This CDR3 region has 14 residues. This chain's CDR3 is CASGPPIRGQPQHF. CDR3 nucleotide sequence: TGTGCCAGCGGCCCTCCTATCCGGGGGCAGCCCCAGCATTTT.

This chain uses TRBV7-8 with TRBJ2-5, with 11 bases identical to TRBD1. Germline CDR1 and CDR2: SGHVS and FQNEAQ. The CDR3 consists of 16 residues. Trimming removed 5 bases from V and 4 bases from J; junction bases left unmatched: 9. Here the CDR3 reads CASSPFGQGAGETQYF. Here the CDR3 DNA reads TGTGCCAGCAGCCCTTTCGGACAGGGGGCGGGAGAGACCCAGTACTTC.

In its sample, this clone was seen a few times. The chain has TRBV5-1 and TRBJ2-2; no definite D call. This CDR3 region has 13 residues. Per the germline V gene, CDR1 is SGHRS and CDR2 is YFSETQ. Deletions cut 3 bases from V and 1 base from J, with 4 bases between. The CDR3 is CASSSLNTGELFF. CDR3 sequence (DNA): TGCGCCAGCAGCTCACTGAACACCGGGGAGCTGTTTTTT.

CDR3 sequence (DNA): TGTGCCAGCAGTGTCAGGCCCCTCCACTTT. Amino acids: CASSVRPLHF. V and J are TRBV25-1 and TRBJ1-6; no clear D gene. Germline V gives CDR1 MGHDK, CDR2 SYGVNS. The CDR3 loop spans 10 amino acids. V was shortened by 4 bases and J by 13 bases, with 5 bases between the two germline ends.

The chain employs TRBV5-1 and TRBJ2-5; TRBD2 might be the D (7 bases). From germline, CDR1 is SGHRS and CDR2 YFSETQ. The CDR3 runs 15 residues. V was trimmed by 6 bases and J by 4 bases, leaving 19 bases between them. The CDR3 sequence is CASTRDTGGGETQYF. CDR3 nucleotides: TGCGCCAGCACCCGGGACACGGGGGGAGGAGAGACCCAGTACTTC.

This clone was detected a few times. The V gene is TRBV29-1, the J gene TRBJ2-7; tentative D call: TRBD1 (6 bases). This CDR3 is built from 15 residues. Germline V gene lookup returns CDR1 SQVTM and CDR2 ANQGSEA. Trimming took off 4 bases at V and 0 bases at J, with 16 bases between the two ends. This CDR3 is CSVGFGSGASYEQYF. CDR3 sequence (DNA): TGCAGCGTTGGGTTCGGGTCAGGGGCCTCCTACGAGCAGTACTTC.

V and J are TRBV4-2 and TRBJ2-3; weak D call: TRBD1 (6 bases). The germline gives CDR1 LGHNA, CDR2 YNFKEQ. There are 15 residues in the CDR3. Trimming pared 4 bases from V and 0 bases from J, leaving 11 bases between. CDR3 sequence reads: CASSPGQPSTDTQYF. In nucleotides, the CDR3 is TGTGCCAGCAGCCCGGGACAACCTAGCACAGATACGCAGTATTTT.

The chain joins TRBV6-1 to TRBJ2-3; 10 positions agree with TRBD1. CDR1 is MNHNS and CDR2 is SASEGT in the germline V gene. The CDR3 totals 16 residues. The ends lost 2 bases at V and 3 bases at J; junction bases unmatched: 5. The CDR3, as DNA: TGTGCCAGCAGTGAATGGGGACAGGGGTATACAGATACGCAGTATTTT. It is translated as CASSEWGQGYTDTQYF.

This chain links TRBV7-9 with TRBJ2-7, with D possibly TRBD1 on 6 matching bases. This CDR3 contains 15 residues. Between the trimmed V and J ends, which lost 8 bases and 4 bases, there was a span of 21 bases. Germline V gene data show CDR1 as SEHNR and CDR2 as FQNEAQ (reference sequence). DNA for the CDR3: TGTGCCAGCTTGGGGGCGGACTGGGTGAATTACGAGCAGTACTTC. Its translation: CASLGADWVNYEQYF.

The V and J genes are TRBV28 and TRBJ1-1; D remains unclear. Looked up from germline, CDR1 is MDHEN and CDR2 is SYDVKM. V dropped 2 bases and J dropped 8 bases, with 6 bases sitting between them. CDR3 length: 11 amino acids. The DNA for the CDR3 is TGTGCCAGCAGTTTAAACCGAGAAGCTTTCTTT. This encodes CASSLNREAFF. Full variable domain (rest looked up from reference TRBV28 and TRBJ1-1): DVKVTQSSRYLVKRTGEKVFLECVQDMDHENMFWYRQDPGLGLRLIYFSYDVKMKEKGDIPEGYSVSREKKERFSLILESASTNQTSMYLCASSLNREAFFGQGTRLTVV.

The chain has TRBV4-1 and TRBJ2-1; D gene uncertain. The CDR3 has 14 residues. Trimming cost V 1 base and J 9 bases, with 13 bases left between them. The V gene's germline CDR1 is MGHRA and CDR2 YSYEKL. For the CDR3, the DNA is TGCGCCAGCAGCCAAGTTTCTTTCGTCCTTGAGCAGTTCTTC. Its protein product is CASSQVSFVLEQFF.

The rearrangement links TRBV29-1 to TRBJ2-7; no definite D call. The V gene lost 1 base and the J gene lost 0 bases, with 7 bases spanning the gap. Per germline, CDR1 SQVTM and CDR2 ANQGSEA. The CDR3 totals 13 residues. CDR3 sequence: CSVEGSLSYEQYF. The CDR3 coding sequence is TGCAGCGTTGAAGGGAGCCTCTCCTACGAGCAGTACTTC.

This clone was recorded once. The J gene is TRBJ2-3, the V gene TRBV5-1; 10 nucleotides align to TRBD2. The CDR3 spans 16 residues. J was trimmed by 0 bases and V by 4 bases; bases with no gene match: 5. The germline CDR1 and CDR2 sequences are SGHRS and YFSETQ. CDR3: CASSPLAGASTDTQYF. The CDR3 coding sequence is TGCGCCAGCAGCCCGCTAGCGGGGGCTAGCACAGATACGCAGTATTTT.

The rearrangement links TRBV6-5 to TRBJ1-5; D is unresolved. V lost 0 bases, J lost 7 bases, and 10 bases lay in between. In germline, CDR1 is MNHEY, CDR2 SVGAGI. The CDR3 totals 14 residues. As DNA, the CDR3 is TGTGCCAGCAGTTACTCTTTTAGGGAGCAGCCCCAGCATTTT. Translating it yields CASSYSFREQPQHF.

The V and J genes are TRBV9 and TRBJ2-3; D remains unclear. This CDR3 region has 13 residues. V shed 0 bases and J shed 5 bases, with 7 bases lying between them. Germline CDR1 SGDLS, CDR2 YYNGEE. The CDR3 sequence: CASSVVQGDTQYF. As DNA, the CDR3 is TGTGCCAGCAGCGTAGTGCAAGGAGATACGCAGTATTTT.

The chain has TRBV5-6 and TRBJ2-7, with 10 bases fitting TRBD2. CDR1 and CDR2 from the germline V gene are SGHDT and YYEEEE. Trimming took 5 bases from V and 7 from J; bases not matched to a gene: 9. This CDR3 contains 14 residues. The CDR3 bases are TGTGCCAGCAGGCGGGCTAGCGGGAGTGCGGAGCAGTACTTC. It specifies CASRRASGSAEQYF.

CDR3 DNA: TGTGCCAGCAGGTCCCCGGGACAGACCTACGAGCAGTACTTC. This translates into CASRSPGQTYEQYF. This chain joins TRBV28 and TRBJ2-7; 7 nucleotides agree with TRBD1. The CDR3 loop spans 14 amino acids. The V segment lost 6 bases and the J segment 2 bases; nucleotides outside the gene matches: 7. In germline, CDR1 is MDHEN, CDR2 SYDVKM.

This chain links TRBV18 with TRBJ1-5, with TRBD1 as a possible D gene (5 bases). The V end was cut by 3 bases, the J end by 4 bases, with 10 bases between. CDR1 and CDR2 (germline): KGHSH, LQKENI. The length of the CDR3 is 14 residues. Written as DNA, the CDR3 is TGTGCCAGCTCACCTTCACAGGAGAATCAGCCCCAGCATTTT. Encoded protein: CASSPSQENQPQHF.